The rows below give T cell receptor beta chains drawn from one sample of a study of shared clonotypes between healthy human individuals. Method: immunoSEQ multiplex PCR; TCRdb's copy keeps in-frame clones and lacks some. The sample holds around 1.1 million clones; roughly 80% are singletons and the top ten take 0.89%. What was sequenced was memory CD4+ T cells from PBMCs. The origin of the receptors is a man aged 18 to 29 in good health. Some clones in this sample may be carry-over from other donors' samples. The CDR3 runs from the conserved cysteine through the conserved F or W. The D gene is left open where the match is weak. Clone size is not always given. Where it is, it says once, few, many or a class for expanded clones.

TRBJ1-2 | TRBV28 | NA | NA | CAITTGNYGYTF | TGTGCCATCACCACAGGGAACTATGGCTACACCTTC
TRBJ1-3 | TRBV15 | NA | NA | CATSRAGNGNTIYF | TGTGCCACCAGCAGGGCAGGGAATGGAAACACCATATATTTT
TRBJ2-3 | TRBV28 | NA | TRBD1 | CASSFLHPGQGGNTQYF | TGTGCCAGCAGTTTCCTTCACCCGGGACAGGGCGGTAATACGCAGTATTTT
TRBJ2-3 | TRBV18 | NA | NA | CASLGGGTDTQYF | TGTGCCAGCTTAGGCGGGGGCACAGATACGCAGTATTTT
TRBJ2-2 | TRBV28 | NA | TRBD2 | CASSLFGTIGGDTGELFF | TGTGCCAGCAGTTTATTCGGGACTATTGGGGGGGACACCGGGGAGCTGTTTTTT
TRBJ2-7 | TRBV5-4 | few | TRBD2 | CASSLGPAGGEQYF | TGTGCCAGCAGCTTGGGGCCAGCGGGAGGCGAGCAGTACTTC
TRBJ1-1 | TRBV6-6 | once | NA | CASSVPGGEAFF | TGTGCCAGCAGTGTTCCCGGGGGTGAAGCTTTCTTT
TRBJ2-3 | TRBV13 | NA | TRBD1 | CASSFFGKGATDTQYF | TGTGCCAGCAGCTTTTTCGGGAAGGGGGCCACAGATACGCAGTATTTT
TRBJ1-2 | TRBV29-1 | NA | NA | CSVEDRRVGGYTF | TGCAGCGTTGAGGACCGGAGGGTAGGTGGCTACACCTTC
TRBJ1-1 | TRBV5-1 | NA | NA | CASSFKGPNTEAFF | TGCGCCAGCAGCTTCAAGGGACCGAACACTGAAGCTTTCTTT
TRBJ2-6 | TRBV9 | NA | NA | CASTKDSGANVLTF | TGTGCCAGTACCAAAGACTCTGGGGCCAACGTCCTGACTTTC
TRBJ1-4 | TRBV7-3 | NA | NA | CASSLTPPENEKLFF | TGTGCCAGCAGCTTAACACCTCCGGAAAATGAAAAACTGTTTTTT
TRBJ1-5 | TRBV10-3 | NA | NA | CAISESIGQPQHF | TGTGCCATCAGTGAGTCGATAGGTCAGCCCCAGCATTTT
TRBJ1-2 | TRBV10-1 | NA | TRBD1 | CASSQGQGSGYTF | TGCGCCAGCAGCCAGGGACAGGGTAGCGGCTACACCTTC
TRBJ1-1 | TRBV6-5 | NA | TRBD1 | CASSDRVSITEAFF | TGTGCCAGCTCGGACAGGGTCAGTATCACTGAAGCTTTCTTT
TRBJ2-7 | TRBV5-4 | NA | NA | CASSPKGEQIYEQYF | TGTGCCAGCAGCCCGAAAGGAGAACAGATCTACGAGCAGTACTTC
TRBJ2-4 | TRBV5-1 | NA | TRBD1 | CASAGQGIKNIQYF | TGCGCCAGCGCGGGACAGGGGATCAAAAACATTCAGTACTTC
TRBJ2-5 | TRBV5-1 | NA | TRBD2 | CASSLDGSGSRTQYF | TGCGCCAGCAGCTTGGATGGTAGCGGGAGTCGGACCCAGTACTTC
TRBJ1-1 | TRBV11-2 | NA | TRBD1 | CASSYRQTGNEAFF | TGTGCCAGCAGCTACCGCCAGACAGGGAATGAAGCTTTCTTT
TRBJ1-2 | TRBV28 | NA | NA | CASSLRGALSYGYTF | TGTGCCAGCAGTTTACGGGGGGCCCTCAGCTATGGCTACACCTTC
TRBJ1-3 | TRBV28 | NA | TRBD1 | CASSLVGTGFSGNTIYF | TGTGCCAGCAGTTTGGTCGGGACAGGGTTTTCCGGAAACACCATATATTTT
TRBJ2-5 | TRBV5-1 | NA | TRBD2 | CASSLLWSAGGEETQYF | TGCGCCAGCAGCTTGCTCTGGTCGGCGGGAGGGGAAGAGACCCAGTACTTC
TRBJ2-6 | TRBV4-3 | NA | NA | CASSQAVSWASGANVLTF | TGCGCCAGCAGCCAAGCGGTTTCTTGGGCTTCTGGGGCCAACGTCCTGACTTTC
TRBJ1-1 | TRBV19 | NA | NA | CASSFSDTEAFF | TGTGCCAGTAGTTTCTCGGACACTGAAGCTTTCTTT
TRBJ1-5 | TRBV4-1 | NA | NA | CASSRQVNQPQHF | TGCGCCAGCAGCCGGCAAGTCAATCAGCCCCAGCATTTT
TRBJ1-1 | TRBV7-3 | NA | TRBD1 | CASSSHRGTEAFF | TGTGCCAGCAGCTCGCACAGGGGCACTGAAGCTTTCTTT